The 24 T cell receptor beta chains reported below all come from one sample, sequenced in a study of blood T cell repertoires in COVID-19. Data came from immunoSEQ multiplex PCR; TCRdb stores just in-frame clones and leaves some out. The table lists some 76,000 clones, roughly 80% of them singletons, with over 15% in the top ten. Input material: peripheral blood. The receptors here all came from an older woman with acute or convalescent COVID-19.

The chain recombines TRBV30 with TRBJ2-5; 9 bases line up with TRBD1. The CDR3 contains 13 residues. Germline CDR1 is GTSNPN and CDR2 is SVGIG (reference sequence). The V segment lost 1 base and the J segment 4 bases; nucleotides outside the gene matches: 1. CDR3 protein: CAWSADRGETQYF. CDR3 coding DNA: TGTGCCTGGAGTGCGGACAGGGGAGAGACCCAGTACTTC.

This clone was seen once. The chain joins TRBV19 to TRBJ2-5, with D maybe TRBD1 (5 bases). V was cut by 5 bases and J by 4 bases, with 14 bases left in between. CDR1 is LNHDA, CDR2 SQIVND, per germline (reference sequence). The CDR3 is made up of 14 amino acids. CDR3 DNA sequence: TGTGCCAGTAGTGCCTCAGGGTGGGGAGAGACCCAGTACTTC. It encodes CASSASGWGETQYF. Full variable domain (missing parts from reference TRBV19 and TRBJ2-5): DGGITQSPKYLFRKEGQNVTLSCEQNLNHDAMYWYRQDPGQGLRLIYYSQIVNDFQKGDIAEGYSVSREKKESFPLTVTSAQKNPTAFYLCASSASGWGETQYFGPGTRLLVL.

The chain is built from TRBV19 and TRBJ2-3, with 10 bases matching TRBD2. The CDR3 runs 14 residues. Trimming cost V 9 bases and J 7 bases; bases outside gene matches: 10. Looked up from germline, CDR1 is LNHDA and CDR2 is SQIVND (reference sequence). CDR3 nucleotide sequence: TGTGCCAGCATAAGCGGGGGGGCCTTCCATACGCAGTATTTT. Translated: CASISGGAFHTQYF.

This clone was detected once. V and J are TRBV5-6 and TRBJ2-2; TRBD2 might be the D (6 bases). The CDR3 loop spans 15 amino acids. V shed 1 base and J shed 7 bases, with 14 bases lying between them. Germline V gene data show CDR1 as SGHDT and CDR2 as YYEEEE. The CDR3 region is CASSLQEGWGGELFF. CDR3 in DNA: TGTGCCAGCAGCTTGCAGGAGGGATGGGGCGGGGAGCTGTTTTTT. Full variable domain (missing parts from reference TRBV5-6 and TRBJ2-2): DAGVTQSPTHLIKTRGQQVTLRCSPKSGHDTVSWYQQALGQGPQFIFQYYEEEERQRGNFPDRFSGHQFPNYSSELNVNALLLGDSALYLCASSLQEGWGGELFFGEGSRLTVL.

J is TRBJ2-1 and V is TRBV6-6; D perhaps matches TRBD2 (6 bases). The CDR3 contains 11 residues. Trimming stripped 5 bases from V and 16 bases from J, with 15 bases between. The V gene's germline CDR1 is MNHNY and CDR2 SVGAGI (reference sequence). DNA for the CDR3: TGTGCCAGCAGTGTGGGACTTTTAATTTTCTTC. It yields the protein CASSVGLLIFF.

This chain's CDR3 is CASSIRSGGDYGYTF. The DNA of the CDR3 is TGTGCCAGCAGCATCCGGTCGGGGGGCGACTATGGCTACACCTTC. V usage is TRBV6-2 or TRBV6-3 and J usage is TRBJ1-2; perhaps TRBD1 as D (6 bases). Germline CDR1 and CDR2: MNHEY and SVGEGT. This CDR3 comprises 15 residues. V lost 6 bases and J lost 3, with 17 bases in between.

This sequence joins TRBV3-1 (or the pseudogene TRBV3-2) and TRBJ2-1, with 12 bases lining up with TRBD2. This CDR3 spans 16 amino acids. With V trimmed by 4 bases and J by 2 bases, 3 bases remained unmatched. Germline lookup yields CDR1 LGHDT and CDR2 YNNKEL (reference sequence). The CDR3 coding sequence is TGTGCCAGCAGCCCAAGGACTAGCGGGGCCTACAATGAGCAGTTCTTC. Its protein is CASSPRTSGAYNEQFF.

The chain uses TRBV30 and TRBJ1-4, with 7 bases identical to TRBD1. This CDR3 has 13 residues. The V gene end was trimmed by 7 bases and the J gene end by 2 bases; junction bases not matched to a gene: 4. Germline-derived CDR1 and CDR2 are GTSNPN and SVGIG (reference sequence). CDR3 sequence (DNA): TGTGCCTTTGCGGGACAGACTAATGAAAAACTGTTTTTT. Its protein is CAFAGQTNEKLFF.

The J gene is TRBJ1-1, the V gene TRBV4-3; D gene uncertain. This CDR3 comprises 13 residues. Germline CDR1 is LGHNA and CDR2 is YSLEER. Trimming removed 3 bases at V and 1 base at J, with 6 bases between. The CDR3 region has the DNA TGCGCCAGCAGCCATGAGGGGAACACTGAAGCTTTCTTT. Translation: CASSHEGNTEAFF.

This chain connects TRBV30 to TRBJ1-4; TRBD1 aligns across 9 bases. Germline V gives CDR1 GTSNPN, CDR2 SVGIG (reference sequence). V was clipped by 1 base and J by 5 bases; unmatched bases: 5. The CDR3 covers 15 residues. CDR3 sequence (DNA): TGTGCCTGGAGTGGACAGGGGGGAGGAAATGAAAAACTGTTTTTT. It specifies CAWSGQGGGNEKLFF. Full variable domain (rest looked up from reference TRBV30 and TRBJ1-4): SQTIHQWPATLVQPVGSPLSLECTVEGTSNPNLYWYRQAAGRGLQLLFYSVGIGQISSEVPQNLSASRPQDRQFILSSKKLLLSDSGFYLCAWSGQGGGNEKLFFGSGTQLSVL.

The V and J genes are TRBV6-5 and TRBJ2-7; D is undetermined. The CDR3 has 14 amino acids. Germline CDR1 and CDR2: MNHEY and SVGAGI. With 0 bases removed from V and 4 bases from J, the gap between germline ends came to 10 bases. As DNA, the CDR3 is TGTGCCAGCAGTTACTCGTCCAGGTTGTACGAGCAGTACGTC. It codes for CASSYSSRLYEQYV.

V is TRBV5-1 and J is TRBJ1-6, with 7 bases aligning to TRBD1. Germline loops: CDR1 SGHRS, CDR2 YFSETQ. V shed 0 bases and J 3 bases; nucleotides not matched to a gene: 3. The CDR3 consists of 16 residues. The CDR3 nucleotides are TGCGCCAGCAGCTTGGGACAGGGCAACTATAATTCACCCCTCCACTTT. The encoded protein is CASSLGQGNYNSPLHF.

This chain joins TRBV4-1 and TRBJ1-1; 10 bases align to TRBD1. Germline V lookup: CDR1 MGHRA, CDR2 YSYEKL. V shed 2 bases and J 0 bases; nucleotides not matched to a gene: 6. The CDR3 runs 17 residues. The DNA of the CDR3 is TGCGCCAGCAGCCAACCTGGGACAGGGGCCCTGAACACTGAAGCTTTCTTT. This encodes CASSQPGTGALNTEAFF.

The chain carries TRBV19 and TRBJ2-7; tentatively, D is TRBD1 (5 bases). The V and J ends lost 3 bases and 0 bases respectively, with 9 bases between them. Germline CDR1 and CDR2: LNHDA and SQIVND (reference sequence). The CDR3 is made up of 14 amino acids. The CDR3 DNA sequence: TGTGCCAGTAGTATCGCCACAGGCTCCTACGAGCAGTACTTC. Translating gives CASSIATGSYEQYF.

The chain is built from TRBV5-6 and TRBJ2-7; D remains unclear. The length of the CDR3 is 13 residues. Germline loops: CDR1 SGHDT, CDR2 YYEEEE. V lost 2 bases, J lost 2 bases, and 8 bases lay in between. The CDR3 protein is CASSFQATYEQYV. CDR3 DNA: TGTGCCAGCAGCTTTCAGGCCACCTACGAGCAGTACGTC.

The chain links TRBV7-2 to TRBJ2-5; 7 nucleotides agree with TRBD1. The CDR3 contains 13 residues. In germline, CDR1 is SGHTA, CDR2 FQGNSA. Trimming at V came to 5 bases and at J to 4 bases, leaving 4 bases not matched to a gene. DNA for the CDR3: TGTGCCAGCAGCCGTGACAGGGTAGAGACCCAGTACTTC. The encoded protein is CASSRDRVETQYF.

The CDR3 spells CASSLGAGAYNEQFF. In DNA, the CDR3 is TGTGCCAGCAGCTTAGGGGCGGGGGCCTACAATGAGCAGTTCTTC. This chain joins TRBV5-4 and TRBJ2-1, with 7 bases matching TRBD2. The CDR3 loop spans 15 amino acids. Germline V gene lookup returns CDR1 SGHNT and CDR2 YYREEE (reference sequence). V trimming: 2 bases; J trimming: 2 bases; junction bases outside the gene matches: 4. The whole variable domain, filled in from reference TRBV5-4 and TRBJ2-1, reads ETGVTQSPTHLIKTRGQQVTLRCSSQSGHNTVSWYQQALGQGPQFIFQYYREEENGRGNFPPRFSGLQFPNYSSELNVNALELDDSALYLCASSLGAGAYNEQFFGPGTRLTVL.

This chain connects TRBV5-4 to TRBJ1-3; 7 bases match TRBD1. The CDR3 loop spans 16 amino acids. The V segment lost 3 bases and the J segment 0 bases; nucleotides outside the gene matches: 6. In germline, CDR1 is SGHNT, CDR2 YYREEE (reference sequence). The CDR3 DNA reads TGTGCCAGCAGCTCCAAGGGGGCGATCTCTGGAAACACCATATATTTT. This sequence encodes CASSSKGAISGNTIYF.

The CDR3 bases are TGTGCCAGCAGCTTTAGAACGGGACAGGGGAGTTTGAACACCGGGGAGCTGTTTTTT. It codes for CASSFRTGQGSLNTGELFF. The chain recombines TRBV7-8 with TRBJ2-2; 10 bases map to TRBD1. Germline lookup yields CDR1 SGHVS and CDR2 FQNEAQ. After removal of 3 bases from V and 1 base from J, the junction contained 11 bases not matched to a gene. The CDR3 length is 19 residues. Using reference TRBV7-8 and TRBJ2-2 for the parts outside the CDR3, the full variable domain is GAGVSQSPRYKVAKRGQDVALRCDPISGHVSLFWYQQALGQGPEFLTYFQNEAQLDKSGLPSDRFFAERPEGSVSTLKIQRTQQEDSAVYLCASSFRTGQGSLNTGELFFGEGSRLTVL.

CDR3 sequence: CASNAYQGATNYGYTF. In nucleotides, the CDR3 is TGTGCCAGCAACGCGTATCAGGGGGCCACTAACTATGGCTACACCTTC. The chain combines TRBV9 with TRBJ1-2; TRBD1 aligns across 8 bases. With 6 bases clipped from V and 0 bases from J, the junction kept 10 bases outside the gene matches. The CDR3 has 16 residues. Looked up from germline, CDR1 is SGDLS and CDR2 is YYNGEE.

This clone was counted a single time. The chain joins TRBV5-6 to TRBJ2-7, with D perhaps TRBD2 (6 bases). CDR1 SGHDT and CDR2 YYEEEE come from the germline V gene. V gave up 4 bases and J gave up 5 bases, with 16 bases separating them. The CDR3 has 14 residues. This CDR3 is CASSRPGLHDEQYF. The CDR3 DNA reads as TGTGCCAGCAGCCGGCCGGGACTTCACGACGAGCAGTACTTC.

The V call is TRBV10-3, the J call TRBJ2-5, with D uncertain. This CDR3 has 14 amino acids. Deletions cut 0 bases from V and 1 base from J, with 6 bases between. CDR1 is ENHRY and CDR2 is SYGVKD in the germline V gene. CDR3 in DNA: TGTGCCATCAGTGAGTCCCAGATCCAAGAGACCCAGTACTTC. Protein: CAISESQIQETQYF.

The chain couples TRBV7-2 to TRBJ1-1; D remains ambiguous. The germline gives CDR1 SGHTA, CDR2 FQGNSA. The V end was cut by 6 bases, the J end by 1 base, with 9 bases between. The length of the CDR3 is 13 residues. The CDR3 nucleotides read TGTGCCAGCAGTTCGGACTGGAACACTGAAGCTTTCTTT. Translated, it gives CASSSDWNTEAFF. Filled out from reference TRBV7-2 and TRBJ1-1, the complete variable domain reads GAGVSQSPSNKVTEKGKDVELRCDPISGHTALYWYRQSLGQGLEFLIYFQGNSAPDKSGLPSDRFSAERTGGSVSTLTIQRTQQEDSAVYLCASSSDWNTEAFFGQGTRLTVV.

The V gene is TRBV11-2, the J gene TRBJ1-3, with D perhaps matching TRBD1 (6 bases). The CDR3 is 13 amino acids. The germline V gene has CDR1 SGHAT and CDR2 FQNNGV. Trimming cost V 5 bases and J 4 bases, with 9 bases left between them. The CDR3 here is CASSRDTGNTIYF. The CDR3 DNA sequence: TGTGCCAGCAGCCGGGACACAGGAAACACCATATATTTT. Supplemented by reference TRBV11-2 and TRBJ1-3, the full variable domain reads EAGVAQSPRYKIIEKRQSVAFWCNPISGHATLYWYQQILGQGPKLLIQFQNNGVVDDSQLPKDRFSAERLKGVDSTLKIQPAKLEDSAVYLCASSRDTGNTIYFGEGSWLTVV.